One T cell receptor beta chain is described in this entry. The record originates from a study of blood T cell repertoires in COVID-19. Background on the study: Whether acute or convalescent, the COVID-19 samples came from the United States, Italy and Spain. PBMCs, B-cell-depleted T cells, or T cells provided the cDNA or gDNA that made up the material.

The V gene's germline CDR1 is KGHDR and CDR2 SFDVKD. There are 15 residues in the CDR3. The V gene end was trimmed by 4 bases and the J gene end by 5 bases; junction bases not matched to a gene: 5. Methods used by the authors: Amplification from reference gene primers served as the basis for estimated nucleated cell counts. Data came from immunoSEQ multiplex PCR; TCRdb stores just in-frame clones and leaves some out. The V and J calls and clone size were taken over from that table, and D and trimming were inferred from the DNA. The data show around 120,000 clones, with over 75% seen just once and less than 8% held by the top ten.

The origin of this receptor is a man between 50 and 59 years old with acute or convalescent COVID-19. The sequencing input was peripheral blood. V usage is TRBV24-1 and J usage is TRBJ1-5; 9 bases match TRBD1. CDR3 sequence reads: CATSEGGQGDQPQHF. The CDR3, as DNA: TGTGCCACCAGTGAGGGGGGACAGGGCGATCAGCCCCAGCATTTT.